This is a list of T cell receptor beta chains from one sample in a study of T cells after yellow fever vaccination. Using its own MiXCR run on the 5' RACE reads, TCRdb lists one record per CDR3 protein. The table records some 390,000 distinct CDR3 sequences, over 15% of them present only once. Here the sequenced sample was PBMCs, taken before the yellow fever booster vaccination. The receptors were gathered from a man between 18 and 35 years old who received the YFV17D yellow fever vaccine. The CDR3 runs from the conserved cysteine through the conserved F or W. The D gene is left open where the match is weak. Size is stated for part of the rows, as once, few or many counts, or as a class when the clone is expanded.

j_gene | d_gene | len | abundance | v_gene | CDR3nt | CDR3aa
TRBJ1-5 | TRBD1 | 17 | . | TRBV12-3/TRBV12-4 | TGTGCCAGCAGTCCCCGGAGAGGGGGCTTTAGCAATCAGCCCCAGCATTTT | CASSPRRGGFSNQPQHF
TRBJ2-1 | TRBD2 | 14 | few | TRBV20-1 | TGCAGTGCGATAGCGGGGGGGTACGTCAATGAGCAGTTCTTC | CSAIAGGYVNEQFF
TRBJ2-5 | . | 15 | few | TRBV7-2 | TGTGCCAGCAGCTTAGGGGACCCCCGGGGGAGGACCCAGTACTTC | CASSLGDPRGRTQYF
TRBJ1-1 | . | 15 | many | TRBV6-5 | TGTGCCAGCAGCCCCCCGGGCCGGAAGAACACTGAAGCTTTCTTT | CASSPPGRKNTEAFF
TRBJ1-2 | TRBD1 | 15 | . | TRBV7-9 | TGTGCCAGCAGCCCCGGACAGGGGGTTAACTATGGCTACACCTTC | CASSPGQGVNYGYTF
TRBJ2-2 | . | 15 | . | TRBV7-9 | TGTGCCAGCAGCTTTGCCAGGGCGGACACCGGGGAGCTGTTTTTT | CASSFARADTGELFF
TRBJ2-1 | TRBD1 | 15 | few | TRBV28 | TGTGCCAGCACAAGTGGGGACAGGGTATTCAATGAGCAGTTCTTC | CASTSGDRVFNEQFF
TRBJ1-3 | . | 14 | few | TRBV7-6 | TGTGCCAGCAGCCTCCCCAGCTCTGGAAACACCATATATTTT | CASSLPSSGNTIYF
TRBJ1-1 | . | 15 | few | TRBV4-3 | TGCGCCAGCAGCCAGGCGACAGAGATGAACACTGAAGCTTTCTTT | CASSQATEMNTEAFF
TRBJ1-1 | . | 14 | . | TRBV21-1 | TGTGCCAGCAGCAAGAGAACCAGGTTCACTGAAGCTTTCTTT | CASSKRTRFTEAFF
TRBJ2-3 | . | 14 | few | TRBV20-1 | TGCAGTGCCCCCCGGGGGAGTAGCACAGATACGCAGTATTTT | CSAPRGSSTDTQYF
TRBJ2-2 | TRBD1 | 14 | . | TRBV19 | TGTGCCAGTAGTACGACAGGGGGCACCGGGGAGCTGTTTTTT | CASSTTGGTGELFF
TRBJ2-2 | TRBD1 | 18 | . | TRBV30 | TGTGCCTGGAGTGTACGCTATATGGGACAGGGGGCGCCCGGGGAGCTGTTTTTT | CAWSVRYMGQGAPGELFF
TRBJ2-2 | . | 13 | few | TRBV5-1 | TGCGCCAGCAAGGGGTTTAACACCGGGGAGCTGTTTTTT | CASKGFNTGELFF
TRBJ2-7 | TRBD1 | 13 | . | TRBV3-1 | TGTGCCAGCAGCCGGACAGGGACCTACGAGCAGTACTTC | CASSRTGTYEQYF
TRBJ1-2 | . | 14 | few | TRBV12-3/TRBV12-4 | TGTGCCAGCAGTTTATCAGACAGTGGCTATGGCTACACCTTC | CASSLSDSGYGYTF
TRBJ2-2 | . | 14 | few | TRBV9 | TGTGCCAGCAGCGTATCCAGCAGCACCGGGGAGCTGTTTTTT | CASSVSSSTGELFF
TRBJ2-3 | . | 17 | . | TRBV24-1 | TGTGCCACCAGTGATTCCGAGGACGGGTCTAGCACAGATACGCAGTATTTT | CATSDSEDGSSTDTQYF
TRBJ1-1 | . | 14 | . | TRBV9 | TGTGCCAGCAGCCCAGGGTCTTGGAACACTGAAGCTTTCTTT | CASSPGSWNTEAFF
TRBJ1-1 | . | 12 | . | TRBV12-5 | TGTGCTAGTGGTTTCGGAAACACTGAAGCTTTCTTT | CASGFGNTEAFF
TRBJ2-1 | . | 16 | few | TRBV7-2 | TGTGCCAGCAGCTTAGTGGCGGGGGCGGGATTCGATGAGCAGTTCTTC | CASSLVAGAGFDEQFF
TRBJ2-1 | TRBD2 | 14 | . | TRBV20-1 | TGCAGTGCTCCTGAGACTAGCGGGTCGAATGAGCAGTTCTTC | CSAPETSGSNEQFF
TRBJ2-3 | . | 13 | few | TRBV12-3/TRBV12-4 | TGTGCCAGCAGTAATAGCGGCGCAGATACGCAGTATTTT | CASSNSGADTQYF
TRBJ2-7 | TRBD2 | 13 | few | TRBV6-2/TRBV6-3 | TGTGCCAGTACTAGCGGCGGGTACTACGAGCAGTACTTC | CASTSGGYYEQYF
TRBJ1-1 | . | 12 | . | TRBV7-9 | TGTGCCAAGGCGGAACCGAACACTGAAGCTTTCTTT | CAKAEPNTEAFF
TRBJ1-1 | . | 13 | . | TRBV20-1 | TGCAGTGCTAGAGTGCAGGAAAGCACTGAAGCTTTCTTT | CSARVQESTEAFF
TRBJ2-5 | TRBD1 | 15 | many | TRBV6-1 | TGTGCCAGCAGTGCTTACACAGGGGGCCAAGAGACCCAGTACTTC | CASSAYTGGQETQYF
TRBJ2-1 | TRBD2 | 14 | few | TRBV24-1 | TGTGCCACCAGTGATTTGCTTCGGGGAGGGAAGCAGTTCTTC | CATSDLLRGGKQFF